This T cell receptor (beta chain) emerged from a study of T cells after yellow fever vaccination. Study in general: SMART-Seq v4 Ultra Low Input prepared libraries from low-cell fractions. Study-level points and caveats: Abundant clonotypes from the bulk population could have been carried over as contaminants into FACS-sorted repertoires. Among primary-vaccination clones, most reappeared after the booster, at almost 98% for CD4 and roughly 88% for CD8.

Template switching by 5'RACE produced TCR cDNA, adding a universal primer site and UMIs. TCRdb fed the 5' RACE reads into MiXCR, producing one record per CDR3 protein. The table has under 550,000 distinct CDR3 sequences, just over 20% seen once. Worth noting for this clonotype: The antigen remains unidentified.

The receptor was derived from a man aged 18-30 years who received the YFV17D yellow fever vaccine. Sequenced material: PBMCs, taken about 20 days after the first yellow fever vaccination.

The CDR3 coding sequence is TGTGCCAGCAGCTTAGTAGGTGTGGGCTTCTATGGCTACACCTTC. Residues: CASSLVGVGFYGYTF. The genes are TRBV7-8 and TRBJ1-2; D is uncertain. Germline V gene data show CDR1 as SGHVS and CDR2 as FQNEAQ. Trimming cost V 1 base and J 4 bases, with 13 bases left between them. The CDR3 contains 15 residues. Full variable domain (outside the CDR3, taken from reference TRBV7-8 and TRBJ1-2): GAGVSQSPRYKVAKRGQDVALRCDPISGHVSLFWYQQALGQGPEFLTYFQNEAQLDKSGLPSDRFFAERPEGSVSTLKIQRTQQEDSAVYLCASSLVGVGFYGYTFGSGTRLTVV.